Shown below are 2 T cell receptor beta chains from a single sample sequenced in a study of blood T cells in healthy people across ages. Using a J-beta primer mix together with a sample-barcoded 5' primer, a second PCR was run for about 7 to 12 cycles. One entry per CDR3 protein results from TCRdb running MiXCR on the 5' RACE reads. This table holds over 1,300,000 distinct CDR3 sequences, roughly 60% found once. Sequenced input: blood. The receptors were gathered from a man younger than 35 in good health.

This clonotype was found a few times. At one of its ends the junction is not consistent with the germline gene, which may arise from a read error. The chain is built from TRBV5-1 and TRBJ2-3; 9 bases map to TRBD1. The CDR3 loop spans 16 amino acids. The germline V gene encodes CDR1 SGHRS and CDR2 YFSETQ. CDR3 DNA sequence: TGTGCCAGCAGCCTAGAGGGACAGGGTAGCACAGATACGCAGTATTTT. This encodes CASSLEGQGSTDTQYF.

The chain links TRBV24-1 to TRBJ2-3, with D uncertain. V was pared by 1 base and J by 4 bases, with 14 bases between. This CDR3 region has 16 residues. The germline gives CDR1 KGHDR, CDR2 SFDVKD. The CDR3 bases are TGTGCCACCAGTGATTTCCACTCGAATCGGGCAGATACGCAGTATTTT. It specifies CATSDFHSNRADTQYF.